This T cell receptor (beta chain) was obtained from a study of response to subunit inactivated influenza vaccine. This clonotype has just a few counts. Its antigen is not identified. Study-level points and caveats: The authors put forward the suggestion that each seasonal influenza vaccination may bring in only a limited number of new T cells.

TCRdb re-called the RT-PCR reads through MiXCR, storing one row per CDR3 protein. Among under 200,000 distinct CDR3 sequences listed, under 13% were seen once. CDR3 length: 15 amino acids. The V gene end was trimmed by 0 bases and the J gene end by 1 base; junction bases not matched to a gene: 3. Germline CDR1 reads SGHRS; CDR2 reads YFSETQ. The chain links TRBV5-1 to TRBJ2-5; 7 bases are a match to TRBD2. This clonotype was obtained from a man aged 50 to 60 who received an inactivated influenza vaccine. The specimen comprised non-naive T cells sorted from PBMCs, sampled 35 to 45 days after vaccination. The CDR3 DNA follows: TGCGCCAGCAGCTTGGGTAGCGGGTTCCAAGAGACCCAGTACTTC. This translates into CASSLGSGFQETQYF.